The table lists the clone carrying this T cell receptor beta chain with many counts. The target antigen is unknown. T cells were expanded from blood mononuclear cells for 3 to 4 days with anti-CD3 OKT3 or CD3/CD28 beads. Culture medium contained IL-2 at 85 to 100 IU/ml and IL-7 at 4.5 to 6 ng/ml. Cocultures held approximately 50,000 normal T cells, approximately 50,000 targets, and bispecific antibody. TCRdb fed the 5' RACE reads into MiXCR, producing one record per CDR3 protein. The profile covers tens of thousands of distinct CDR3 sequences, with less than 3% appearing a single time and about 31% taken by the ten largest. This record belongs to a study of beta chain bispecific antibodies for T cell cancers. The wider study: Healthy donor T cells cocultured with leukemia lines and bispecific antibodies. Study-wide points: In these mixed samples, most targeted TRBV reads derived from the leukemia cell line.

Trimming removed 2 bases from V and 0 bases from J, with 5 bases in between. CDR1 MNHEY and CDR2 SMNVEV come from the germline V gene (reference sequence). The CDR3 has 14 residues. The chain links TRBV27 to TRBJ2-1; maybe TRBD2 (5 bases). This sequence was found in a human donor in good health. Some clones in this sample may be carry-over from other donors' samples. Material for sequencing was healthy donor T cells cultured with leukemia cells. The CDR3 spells CASSLAGSYNEQFF. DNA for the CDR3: TGTGCCAGCAGTTTAGCGGGCTCCTACAATGAGCAGTTCTTC.